The clone carrying this T cell receptor (beta chain) was seen repeatedly, ten times or more. The antigen remains unidentified. The sample originates from a study of early T cells in non-severe SARS-CoV-2 infection. Points from the study as a whole: Comparison of clonotypes with VDJdb favored anti-spike CD8 responses while missing private and CD4 specificities.

The CDR3 spans 19 residues. V gave up 5 bases and J gave up 2 bases, with 22 bases separating them. Individual cDNA molecules were tagged with unique molecular identifiers. Each CDR3 protein gets one entry after TCRdb re-called the 5' RACE reads with MiXCR. The data show 100,000 to 140,000 distinct CDR3 sequences, with 8.5% to 14% seen just once and roughly 8% held by the top ten. Sequencing used whole blood. J is TRBJ2-6 and V is TRBV12-3 or TRBV12-4; no reliable D call. The receptor was derived from an adult who was a healthcare worker with PCR-confirmed SARS-CoV-2 infection or an uninfected control (not recorded which). Here the CDR3 DNA reads TGTGCCAGCAGTCGGCGGAAGACGGGCCGTGCGGCTGGGGCCAACGTCCTGACTTTC. This codes for CASSRRKTGRAAGANVLTF.